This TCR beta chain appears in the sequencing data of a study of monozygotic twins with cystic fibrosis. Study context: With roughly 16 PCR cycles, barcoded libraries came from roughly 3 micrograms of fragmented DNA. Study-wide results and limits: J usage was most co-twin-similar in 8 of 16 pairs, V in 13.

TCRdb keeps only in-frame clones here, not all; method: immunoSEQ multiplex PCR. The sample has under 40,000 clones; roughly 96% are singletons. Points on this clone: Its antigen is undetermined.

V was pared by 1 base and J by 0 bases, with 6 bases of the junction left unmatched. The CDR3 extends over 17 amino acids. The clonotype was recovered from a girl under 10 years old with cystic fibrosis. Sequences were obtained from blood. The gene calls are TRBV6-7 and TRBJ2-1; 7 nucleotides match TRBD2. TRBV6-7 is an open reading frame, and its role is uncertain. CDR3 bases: TGTGCCAGCAGTTACTGGGTTGGGAGGGCCTCCTACAATGAGCAGTTCTTC. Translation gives CASSYWVGRASYNEQFF.